This T cell receptor beta chain was documented in a study of T cell responses to AZD1222 COVID-19 vaccine. Method: immunoSEQ multiplex PCR; TCRdb's copy keeps in-frame clones and lacks some. The sample contains 160,000 or so clones, more than 90% of which appear only once. Study results and limitations: Among spike-specific TCRs, nearly half reportedly target unmutated variant regions. Spike-specific TCR breadth and depth went up after people got two AZD1222 doses. Most donors were white British, females outnumbered males, and clonal diversity was possibly underestimated.

This clone has just one count. Antigen: not known. Germline V lookup: CDR1 MNHEY, CDR2 SVGAGI. V dropped 9 bases and J dropped 2 bases, with 11 bases sitting between them. This CDR3 contains 12 residues. Here the sequenced sample was peripheral blood, taken on day 0 of AZD1222 vaccination. The sequence came from an adult in good health. The chain is built from TRBV6-5 and TRBJ2-7, with D perhaps being TRBD1 or TRBD2 (5 bases each). The CDR3, as DNA: TGTGCCAGTTGGGACGGGACCTACGAGCAGTACTTC. It codes for CASWDGTYEQYF.